This note documents a single T cell receptor beta chain sequence. Under the authors' procedure: Counts of nucleated cells, estimated from reference gene primer amplification, were obtained. Generated by immunoSEQ multiplex PCR, the TCRdb table keeps only in-frame clones and is missing some. D and trimming were read from the DNA, whereas the V and J calls and clone size are those reported in that table. Of about 260,000 clones listed, roughly 84% are singletons. V gave up 0 bases and J gave up 6 bases; unmatched junction bases: 4. The CDR3 runs to 16 residues. CDR1 is SGHRS, CDR2 YFSETQ, per germline. These data come from a study of blood T cell repertoires in COVID-19. Study as a whole: Sites in the United States, Italy and Spain provided acute and convalescent COVID-19 samples. Sources were T cells, B-cell-depleted T cells, or PBMCs; the material itself was cDNA or gDNA.

Input material: peripheral blood. This receptor was obtained from a woman aged 40 to 49 who had recovered from COVID-19. V and J are TRBV5-1 and TRBJ1-6; 9 bases match TRBD1. The CDR3 sequence: CASSLGPGQGNSPLHF. In DNA form, the CDR3 reads TGCGCCAGCAGCTTGGGGCCGGGACAGGGTAATTCACCCCTCCACTTT.